This T cell receptor beta chain was identified during a study of PD-1 blockade in classical Hodgkin lymphoma. Time point described: newly diagnosed, previously untreated cHL patient sample. Clones were read by immunoSEQ multiplex PCR, and TCRdb kept only the in-frame ones, dropping some. The profile shows tens of thousands of clones, approximately 91% of them singletons. The CDR3 length is 13 residues. Germline V CDR1 and CDR2: SEHNR, FQNEAQ (reference sequence). V lost 4 bases, J lost 6 bases, and 12 bases lay in between. This chain connects TRBV7-9 to TRBJ1-2; a possible D gene is TRBD1 (5 bases). The sequencing sample was made of peripheral blood mononuclear cells (PBMCs). The TCR originated in a human donor with classical Hodgkin lymphoma. The DNA for the CDR3 is TGTGCCAGCAGCTCAGGGAGTCGGAATGGCTACACCTTC. The encoded protein is CASSSGSRNGYTF.